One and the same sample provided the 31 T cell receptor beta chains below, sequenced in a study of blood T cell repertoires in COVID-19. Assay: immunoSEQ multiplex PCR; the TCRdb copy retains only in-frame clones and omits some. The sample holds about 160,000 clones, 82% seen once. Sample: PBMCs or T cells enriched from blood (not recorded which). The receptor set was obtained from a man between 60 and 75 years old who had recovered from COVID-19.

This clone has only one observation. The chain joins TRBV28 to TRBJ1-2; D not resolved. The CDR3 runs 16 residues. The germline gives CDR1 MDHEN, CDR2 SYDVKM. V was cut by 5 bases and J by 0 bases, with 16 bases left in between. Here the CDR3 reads CASSIPGGFSNYGYTF. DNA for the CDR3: TGTGCCAGCAGTATACCTGGCGGGTTCTCTAACTATGGCTACACCTTC.

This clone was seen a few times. This CDR3 is CASSFGQGLFEGAFF. The DNA for the CDR3 is TGTGCCAGCAGTTTCGGACAGGGACTGTTTGAAGGAGCTTTCTTT. The chain uses TRBV6-5 and TRBJ1-1, with 8 bases identical to TRBD1. CDR3 length equals 15 residues. CDR1 and CDR2 (germline): MNHEY, SVGAGI. Trimming removed 4 bases from V and 10 bases from J; junction bases left unmatched: 14.

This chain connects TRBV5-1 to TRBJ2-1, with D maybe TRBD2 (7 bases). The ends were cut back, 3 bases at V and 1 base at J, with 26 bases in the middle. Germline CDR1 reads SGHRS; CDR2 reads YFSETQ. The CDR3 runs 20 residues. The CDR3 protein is CASSSGLGGGSQSSYNEQFF. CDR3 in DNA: TGCGCCAGCAGCTCAGGACTAGGAGGGGGATCCCAGTCATCCTACAATGAGCAGTTCTTC.

The CDR3 protein is CASSFGASGGVETQYF. The CDR3 nucleotides are TGTGCCAGCAGTTTTGGAGCTAGCGGGGGGGTGGAGACCCAGTACTTC. The rearrangement uses TRBV28 and TRBJ2-5; 12 nucleotides align to TRBD2. The CDR3 is 16 amino acids. The germline CDR1 and CDR2 sequences are MDHEN and SYDVKM. Unmatched junction bases numbered 7, after V lost 3 bases and J lost 5 bases.

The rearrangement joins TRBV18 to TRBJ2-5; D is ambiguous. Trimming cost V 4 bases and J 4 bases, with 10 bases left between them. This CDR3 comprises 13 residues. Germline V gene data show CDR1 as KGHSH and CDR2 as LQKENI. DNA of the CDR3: TGTGCCAGCTCACTGACCAGGATAGAGACCCAGTACTTC. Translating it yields CASSLTRIETQYF.

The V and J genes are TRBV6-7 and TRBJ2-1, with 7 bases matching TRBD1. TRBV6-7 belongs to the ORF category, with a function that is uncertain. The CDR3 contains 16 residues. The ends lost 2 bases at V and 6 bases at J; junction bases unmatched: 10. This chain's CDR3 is CASSYLGQVISNEQFF. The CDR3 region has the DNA TGTGCCAGCAGTTACCTTGGACAGGTGATCAGCAATGAGCAGTTCTTC.

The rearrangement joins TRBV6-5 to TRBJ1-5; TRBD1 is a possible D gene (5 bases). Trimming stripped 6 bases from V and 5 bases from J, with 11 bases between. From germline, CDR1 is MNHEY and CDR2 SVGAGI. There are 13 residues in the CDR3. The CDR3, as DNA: TGTGCCAGCAGCCGGGGGGTGCATCAGCCCCAGCATTTT. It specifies CASSRGVHQPQHF.

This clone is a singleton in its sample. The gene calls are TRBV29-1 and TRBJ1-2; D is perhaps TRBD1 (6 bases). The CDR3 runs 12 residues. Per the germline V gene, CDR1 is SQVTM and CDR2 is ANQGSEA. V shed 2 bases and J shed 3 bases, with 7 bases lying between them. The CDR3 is CSVERTDYGYTF. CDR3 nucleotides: TGCAGCGTTGAAAGGACAGACTATGGCTACACCTTC.

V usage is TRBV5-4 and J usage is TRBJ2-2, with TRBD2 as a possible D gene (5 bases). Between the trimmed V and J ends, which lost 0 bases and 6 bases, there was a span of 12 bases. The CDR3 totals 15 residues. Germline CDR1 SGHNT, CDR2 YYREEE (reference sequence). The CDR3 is CASSLDGILAGELFF. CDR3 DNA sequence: TGTGCCAGCAGCTTGGACGGGATTTTGGCCGGGGAGCTGTTTTTT.

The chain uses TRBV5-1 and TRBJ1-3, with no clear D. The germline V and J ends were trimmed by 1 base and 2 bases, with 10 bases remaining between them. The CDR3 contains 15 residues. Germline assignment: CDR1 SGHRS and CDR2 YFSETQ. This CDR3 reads CASSLRLGPGNTIYF. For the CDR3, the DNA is TGCGCCAGCAGCTTGCGACTCGGTCCTGGAAACACCATATATTTT.

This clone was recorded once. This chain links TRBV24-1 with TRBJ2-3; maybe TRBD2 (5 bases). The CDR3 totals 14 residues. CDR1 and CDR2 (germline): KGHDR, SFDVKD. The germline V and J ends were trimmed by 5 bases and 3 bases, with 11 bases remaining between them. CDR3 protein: CATSGSGTTDTQYF. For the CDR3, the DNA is TGTGCCACCAGTGGGAGCGGAACAACAGATACGCAGTATTTT.

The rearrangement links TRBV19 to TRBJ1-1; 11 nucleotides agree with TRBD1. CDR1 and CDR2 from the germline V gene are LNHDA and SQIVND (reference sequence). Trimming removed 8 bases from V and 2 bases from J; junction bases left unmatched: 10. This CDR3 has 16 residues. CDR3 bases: TGTGCCAGTCGAAATCTGAGGACAGGGGGCAACACTGAAGCTTTCTTT. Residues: CASRNLRTGGNTEAFF.

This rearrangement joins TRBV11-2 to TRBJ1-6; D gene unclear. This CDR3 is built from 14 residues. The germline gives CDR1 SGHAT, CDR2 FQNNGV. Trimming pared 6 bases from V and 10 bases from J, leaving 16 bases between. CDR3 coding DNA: TGTGCCAGCAGTCCTGGAGGACTGGGCTCACCCCTCCACTTT. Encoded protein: CASSPGGLGSPLHF.

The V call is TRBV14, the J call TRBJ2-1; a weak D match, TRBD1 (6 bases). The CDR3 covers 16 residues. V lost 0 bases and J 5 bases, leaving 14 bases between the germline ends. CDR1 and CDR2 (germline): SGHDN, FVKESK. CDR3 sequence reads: CASSQDRGIGNNEQFF. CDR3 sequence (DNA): TGTGCCAGCAGCCAAGACAGGGGAATCGGGAACAATGAGCAGTTCTTC.

The DNA for the CDR3 is TGTGCCAGCAGCTTAGGTACAGGGGGCGCCTACAATGAGCAGTTCTTC. Translated, it gives CASSLGTGGAYNEQFF. This sequence joins TRBV7-2 and TRBJ2-1, with TRBD1 matching over 9 bases. V dropped 1 base and J dropped 2; count of bases not matched to a gene: 3. There are 16 residues in the CDR3. CDR1 is SGHTA and CDR2 is FQGNSA in the germline V gene.

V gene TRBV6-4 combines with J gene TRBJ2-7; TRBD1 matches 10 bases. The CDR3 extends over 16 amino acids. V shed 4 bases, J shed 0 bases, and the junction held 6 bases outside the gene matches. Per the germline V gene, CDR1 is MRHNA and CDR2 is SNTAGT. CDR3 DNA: TGTGCCAGCAGTGGTTCGGGGACAGGGGCCTCCTACGAGCAGTACTTC. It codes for CASSGSGTGASYEQYF.

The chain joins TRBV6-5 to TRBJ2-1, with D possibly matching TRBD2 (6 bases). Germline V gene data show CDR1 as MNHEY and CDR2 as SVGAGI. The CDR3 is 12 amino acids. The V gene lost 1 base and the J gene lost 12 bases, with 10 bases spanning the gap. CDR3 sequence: CASSYYGGRQFF. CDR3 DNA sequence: TGTGCCAGCAGTTACTACGGGGGTAGGCAGTTCTTC.

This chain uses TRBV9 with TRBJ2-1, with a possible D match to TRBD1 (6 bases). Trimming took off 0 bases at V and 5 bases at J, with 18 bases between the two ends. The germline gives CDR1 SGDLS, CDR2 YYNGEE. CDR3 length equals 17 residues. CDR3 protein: CASSVGLGTFKDNEQFF. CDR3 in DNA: TGTGCCAGCAGCGTAGGGCTGGGGACATTTAAAGACAATGAGCAGTTCTTC.

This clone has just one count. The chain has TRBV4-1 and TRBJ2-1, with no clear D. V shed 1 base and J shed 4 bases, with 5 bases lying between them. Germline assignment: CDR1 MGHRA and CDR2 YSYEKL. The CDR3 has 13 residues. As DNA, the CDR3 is TGCGCCAGCAGCCAAGCGGTATACAATGAGCAGTTCTTC. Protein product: CASSQAVYNEQFF.

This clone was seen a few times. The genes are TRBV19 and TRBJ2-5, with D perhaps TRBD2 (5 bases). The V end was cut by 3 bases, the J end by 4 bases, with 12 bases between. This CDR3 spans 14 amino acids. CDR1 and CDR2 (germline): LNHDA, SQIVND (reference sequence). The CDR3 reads CASSISLAGETQYF. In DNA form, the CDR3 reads TGTGCCAGTAGTATTTCCCTAGCTGGAGAGACCCAGTACTTC.

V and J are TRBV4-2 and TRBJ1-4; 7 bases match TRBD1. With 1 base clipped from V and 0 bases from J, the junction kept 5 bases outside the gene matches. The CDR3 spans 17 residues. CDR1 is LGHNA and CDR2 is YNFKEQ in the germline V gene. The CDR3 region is CASSQGDRIATNEKLFF. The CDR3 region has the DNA TGTGCCAGCAGCCAAGGGGACAGAATTGCAACTAATGAAAAACTGTTTTTT.

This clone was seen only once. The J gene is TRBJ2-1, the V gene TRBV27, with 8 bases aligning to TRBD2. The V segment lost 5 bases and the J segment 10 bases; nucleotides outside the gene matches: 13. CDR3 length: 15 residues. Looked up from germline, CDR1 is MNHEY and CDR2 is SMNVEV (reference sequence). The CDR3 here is CASSPPPGTRGEQFF. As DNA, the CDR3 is TGTGCCAGCAGTCCCCCACCCGGGACTAGAGGCGAGCAGTTCTTC.

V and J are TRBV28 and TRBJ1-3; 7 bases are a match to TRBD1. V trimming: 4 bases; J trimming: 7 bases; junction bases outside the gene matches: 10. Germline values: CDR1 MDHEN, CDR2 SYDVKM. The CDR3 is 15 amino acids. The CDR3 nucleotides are TGTGCCAGCAGTTCCGCGGACAGGCGCTGGAACACCATATATTTT. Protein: CASSSADRRWNTIYF.

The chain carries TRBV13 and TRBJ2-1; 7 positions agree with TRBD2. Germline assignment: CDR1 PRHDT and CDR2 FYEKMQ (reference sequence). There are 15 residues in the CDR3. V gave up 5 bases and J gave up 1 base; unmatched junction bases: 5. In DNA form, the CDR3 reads TGTGCCAGCAGCCCCGCCGGGGGGTCCTACAATGAGCAGTTCTTC. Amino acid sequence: CASSPAGGSYNEQFF. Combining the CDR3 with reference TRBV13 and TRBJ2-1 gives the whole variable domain AAGVIQSPRHLIKEKRETATLKCYPIPRHDTVYWYQQGPGQDPQFLISFYEKMQSDKGSIPDRFSAQQFSDYHSELNMSSLELGDSALYFCASSPAGGSYNEQFFGPGTRLTVL.

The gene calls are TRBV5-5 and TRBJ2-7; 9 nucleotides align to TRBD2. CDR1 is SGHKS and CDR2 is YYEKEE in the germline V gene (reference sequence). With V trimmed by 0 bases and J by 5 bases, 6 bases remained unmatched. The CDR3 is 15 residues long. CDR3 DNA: TGTGCCAGCAGCTTGGGGGGGATAGCGGGAGACGAGCAGTACTTC. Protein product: CASSLGGIAGDEQYF.

CDR3 in amino acids: CASSLADRANEQFF. The DNA of the CDR3 is TGTGCCAGCAGCTTAGCAGACAGGGCGAATGAGCAGTTCTTC. The chain carries TRBV7-9 and TRBJ2-1; 7 bases agree with TRBD1. This CDR3 is built from 14 residues. Germline V gene lookup returns CDR1 SEHNR and CDR2 FQNEAQ (reference sequence). J gave up 7 bases and V 0 bases, and 3 bases lay outside the gene matches.

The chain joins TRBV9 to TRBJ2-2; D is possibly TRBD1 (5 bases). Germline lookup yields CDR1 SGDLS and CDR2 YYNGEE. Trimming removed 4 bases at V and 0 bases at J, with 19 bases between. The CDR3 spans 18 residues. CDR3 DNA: TGTGCCAGCAGCCCTCCCCCCCTCGGACAACCGAACACCGGGGAGCTGTTTTTT. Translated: CASSPPPLGQPNTGELFF.

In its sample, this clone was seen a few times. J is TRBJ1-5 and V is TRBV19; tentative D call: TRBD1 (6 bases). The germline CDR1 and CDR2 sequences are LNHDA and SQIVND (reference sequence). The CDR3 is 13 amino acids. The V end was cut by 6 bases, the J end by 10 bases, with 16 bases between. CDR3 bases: TGTGCCAGTAGGGGGACACTAGGAGACCCCCAGCATTTT. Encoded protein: CASRGTLGDPQHF.

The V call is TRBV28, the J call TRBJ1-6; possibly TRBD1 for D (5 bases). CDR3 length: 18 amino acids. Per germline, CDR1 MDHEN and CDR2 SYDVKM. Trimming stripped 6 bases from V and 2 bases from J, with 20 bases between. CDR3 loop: CASSPLIQGIAYNSPLHF. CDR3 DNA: TGTGCCAGCAGCCCTTTAATTCAGGGAATCGCCTATAATTCACCCCTCCACTTT.

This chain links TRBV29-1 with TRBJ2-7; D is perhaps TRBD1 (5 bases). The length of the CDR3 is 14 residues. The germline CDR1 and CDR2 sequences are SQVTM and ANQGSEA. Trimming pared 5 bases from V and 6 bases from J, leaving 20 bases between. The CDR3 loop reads CSVPLPGQGAEQYF. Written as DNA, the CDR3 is TGCAGCGTTCCCCTTCCGGGCCAGGGCGCCGAGCAGTACTTC.

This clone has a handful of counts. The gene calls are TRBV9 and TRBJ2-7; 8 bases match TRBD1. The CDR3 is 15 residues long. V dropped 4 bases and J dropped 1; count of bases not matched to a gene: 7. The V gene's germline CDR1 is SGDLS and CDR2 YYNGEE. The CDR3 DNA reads TGTGCCAGCAGCCCATTCCGGGACAGGTCCTACGAGCAGTACTTC. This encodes CASSPFRDRSYEQYF.